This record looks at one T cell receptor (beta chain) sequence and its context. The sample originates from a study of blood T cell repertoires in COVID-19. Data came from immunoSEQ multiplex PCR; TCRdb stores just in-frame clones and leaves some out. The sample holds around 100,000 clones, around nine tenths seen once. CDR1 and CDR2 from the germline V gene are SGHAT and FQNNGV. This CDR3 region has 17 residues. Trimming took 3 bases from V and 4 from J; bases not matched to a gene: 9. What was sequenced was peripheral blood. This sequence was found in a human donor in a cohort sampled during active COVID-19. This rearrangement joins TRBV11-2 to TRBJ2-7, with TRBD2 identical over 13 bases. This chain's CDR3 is CASSFLRTSGSGYEQYF. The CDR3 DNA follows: TGTGCCAGCAGCTTCCTCCGGACTAGCGGGAGTGGATACGAGCAGTACTTC.